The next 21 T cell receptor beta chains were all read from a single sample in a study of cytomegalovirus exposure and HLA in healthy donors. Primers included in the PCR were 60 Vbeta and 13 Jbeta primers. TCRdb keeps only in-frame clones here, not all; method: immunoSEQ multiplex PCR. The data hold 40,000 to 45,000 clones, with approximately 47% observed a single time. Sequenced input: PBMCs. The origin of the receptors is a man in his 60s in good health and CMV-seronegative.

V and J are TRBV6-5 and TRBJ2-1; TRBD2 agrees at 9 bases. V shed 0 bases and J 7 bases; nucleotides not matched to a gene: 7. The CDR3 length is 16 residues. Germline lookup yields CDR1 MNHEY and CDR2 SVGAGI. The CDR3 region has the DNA TGTGCCAGCAGTTACTCGATTGCGGGAGGGCCGAATGAGCAGTTCTTC. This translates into CASSYSIAGGPNEQFF.

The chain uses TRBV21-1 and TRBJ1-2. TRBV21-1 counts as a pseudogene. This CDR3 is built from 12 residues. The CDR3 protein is CASSAWESGYTF. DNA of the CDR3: TGTGCCAGCAGCGCTTGGGAGTCTGGCTACACCTTC.

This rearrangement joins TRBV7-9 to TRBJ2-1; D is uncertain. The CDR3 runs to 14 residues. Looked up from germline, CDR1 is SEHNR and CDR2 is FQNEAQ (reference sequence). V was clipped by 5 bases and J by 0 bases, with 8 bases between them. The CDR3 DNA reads TGTGCCAGCAGCCATCGAGGCTCCTACAATGAGCAGTTCTTC. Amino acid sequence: CASSHRGSYNEQFF.

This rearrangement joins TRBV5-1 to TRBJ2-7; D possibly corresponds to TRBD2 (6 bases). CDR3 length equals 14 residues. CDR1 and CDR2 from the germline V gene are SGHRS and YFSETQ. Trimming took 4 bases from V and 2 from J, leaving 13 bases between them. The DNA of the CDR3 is TGCGCCAGCAGCCCCTTAGCGGAAACCTACGAGCAGTACTTC. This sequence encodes CASSPLAETYEQYF.

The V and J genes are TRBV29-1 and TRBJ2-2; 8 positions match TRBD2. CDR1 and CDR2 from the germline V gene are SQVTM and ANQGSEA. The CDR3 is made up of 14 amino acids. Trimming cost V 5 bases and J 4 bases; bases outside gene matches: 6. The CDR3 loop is CSVKTSGLTGELFF. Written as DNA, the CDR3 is TGCAGCGTTAAAACTAGCGGACTCACCGGGGAGCTGTTTTTT.

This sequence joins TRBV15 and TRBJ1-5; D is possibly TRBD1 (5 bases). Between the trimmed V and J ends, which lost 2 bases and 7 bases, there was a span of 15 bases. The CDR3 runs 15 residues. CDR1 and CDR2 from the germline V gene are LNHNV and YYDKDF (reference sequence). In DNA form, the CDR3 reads TGTGCCACCAGCAGAAGAGTTGGGGGGGGGCAGCCCCAGCATTTT. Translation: CATSRRVGGGQPQHF.

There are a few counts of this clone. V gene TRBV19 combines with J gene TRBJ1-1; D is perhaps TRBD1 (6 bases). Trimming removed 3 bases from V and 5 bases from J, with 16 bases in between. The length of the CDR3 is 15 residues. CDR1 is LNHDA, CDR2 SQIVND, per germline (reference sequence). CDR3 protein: CASSIASGVETEAFF. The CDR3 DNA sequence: TGTGCCAGTAGTATCGCTTCAGGGGTAGAGACTGAAGCTTTCTTT.

The CDR3 region is CAWSPWGQGYNEQFF. Written as DNA, the CDR3 is TGTGCCTGGAGTCCCTGGGGACAGGGATACAATGAGCAGTTCTTC. This rearrangement joins TRBV30 to TRBJ2-1; 9 nucleotides line up with TRBD1. Germline trimming cut 2 bases from V and 4 bases from J; bases unmatched to any gene: 6. The CDR3 sequence is 15 residues long. Germline V CDR1 and CDR2: GTSNPN, SVGIG (reference sequence).

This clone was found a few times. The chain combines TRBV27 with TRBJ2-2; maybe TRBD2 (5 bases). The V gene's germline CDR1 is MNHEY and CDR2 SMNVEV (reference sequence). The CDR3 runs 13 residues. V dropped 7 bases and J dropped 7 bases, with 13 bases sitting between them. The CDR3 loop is CASTQEEGGELFF. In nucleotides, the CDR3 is TGTGCCAGCACTCAGGAGGAAGGCGGGGAGCTGTTTTTT.

The CDR3 loop reads CASTEDIASEAFF. The CDR3 DNA follows: TGCGCCAGCACCGAGGACATAGCAAGTGAAGCTTTCTTT. This sequence joins TRBV10-1 and TRBJ1-1, with D tentatively TRBD1 (5 bases). CDR1 and CDR2 from the germline V gene are WNHNN and SYGVQD (reference sequence). This CDR3 comprises 13 residues. V dropped 7 bases and J dropped 7 bases, with 16 bases sitting between them.

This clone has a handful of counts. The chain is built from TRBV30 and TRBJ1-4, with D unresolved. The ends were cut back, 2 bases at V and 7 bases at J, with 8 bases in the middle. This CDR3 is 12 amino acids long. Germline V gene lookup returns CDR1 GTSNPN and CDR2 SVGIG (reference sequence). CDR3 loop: CAWSPGVEKLFF. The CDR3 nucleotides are TGTGCCTGGAGTCCAGGCGTTGAAAAACTGTTTTTT.

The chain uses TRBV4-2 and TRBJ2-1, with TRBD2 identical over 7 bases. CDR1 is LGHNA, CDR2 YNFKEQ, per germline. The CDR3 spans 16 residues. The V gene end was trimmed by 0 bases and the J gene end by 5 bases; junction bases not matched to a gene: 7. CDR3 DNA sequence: TGTGCCAGCAGCCAAGATGGTCTAGCGGAGAACAATGAGCAGTTCTTC. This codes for CASSQDGLAENNEQFF.

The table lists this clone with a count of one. Written as DNA, the CDR3 is TGTGCCAGCGGTGGGTGGGGCAGAAAGCAGCCCCAGCATTTT. Translating it yields CASGGWGRKQPQHF. The chain employs TRBV5-6 and TRBJ1-5; D possibly corresponds to TRBD1 (5 bases). Germline-derived CDR1 and CDR2 are SGHDT and YYEEEE. The CDR3 length is 14 residues. V was cut by 7 bases and J by 7 bases, with 18 bases left in between.

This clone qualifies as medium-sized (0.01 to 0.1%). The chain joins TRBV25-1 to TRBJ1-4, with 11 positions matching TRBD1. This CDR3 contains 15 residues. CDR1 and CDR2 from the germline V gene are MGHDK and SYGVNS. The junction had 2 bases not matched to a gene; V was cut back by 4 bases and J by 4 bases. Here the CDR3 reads CASSVGQGVNEKLFF. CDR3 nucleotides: TGTGCCAGCAGTGTGGGACAGGGGGTTAATGAAAAACTGTTTTTT.

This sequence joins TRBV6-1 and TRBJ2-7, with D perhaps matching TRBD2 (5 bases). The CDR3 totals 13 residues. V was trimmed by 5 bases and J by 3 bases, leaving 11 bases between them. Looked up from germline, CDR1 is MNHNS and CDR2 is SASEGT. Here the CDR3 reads CASSSTSFYEQYF. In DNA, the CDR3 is TGTGCCAGCAGTTCAACTAGTTTCTACGAGCAGTACTTC.

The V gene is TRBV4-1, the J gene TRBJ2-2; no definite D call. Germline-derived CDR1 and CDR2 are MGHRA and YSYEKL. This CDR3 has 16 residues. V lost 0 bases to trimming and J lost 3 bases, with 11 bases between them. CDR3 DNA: TGCGCCAGCAGCCAAGATCTGGGCTCAGACACCGGGGAGCTGTTTTTT. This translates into CASSQDLGSDTGELFF.

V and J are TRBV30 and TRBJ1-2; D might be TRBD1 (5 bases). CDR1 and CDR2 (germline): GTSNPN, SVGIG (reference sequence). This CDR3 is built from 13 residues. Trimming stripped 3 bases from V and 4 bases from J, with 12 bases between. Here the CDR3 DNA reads TGTGCCTGGAGAGACAGAGCCCCCTATGGCTACACCTTC. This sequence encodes CAWRDRAPYGYTF.

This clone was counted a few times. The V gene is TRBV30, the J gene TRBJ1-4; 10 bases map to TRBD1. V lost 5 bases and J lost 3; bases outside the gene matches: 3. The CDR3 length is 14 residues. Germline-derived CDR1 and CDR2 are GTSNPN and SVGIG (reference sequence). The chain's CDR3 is CAWGTGDSNEKLFF. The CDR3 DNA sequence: TGTGCCTGGGGGACAGGGGACTCTAATGAAAAACTGTTTTTT.

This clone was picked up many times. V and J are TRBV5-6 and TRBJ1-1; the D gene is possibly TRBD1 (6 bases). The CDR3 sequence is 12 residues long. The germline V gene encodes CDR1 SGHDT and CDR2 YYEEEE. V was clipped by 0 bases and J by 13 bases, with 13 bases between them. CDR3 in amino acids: CASSLDGGLGFF. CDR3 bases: TGTGCCAGCAGCTTGGACGGGGGGCTCGGTTTCTTT.

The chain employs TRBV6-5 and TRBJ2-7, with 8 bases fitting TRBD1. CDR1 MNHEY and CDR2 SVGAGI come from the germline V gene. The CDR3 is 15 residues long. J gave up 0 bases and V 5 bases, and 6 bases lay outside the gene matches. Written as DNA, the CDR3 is TGTGCCAGCAGTCCCCGACAGGGGAGCTCCTACGAGCAGTACTTC. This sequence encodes CASSPRQGSSYEQYF.

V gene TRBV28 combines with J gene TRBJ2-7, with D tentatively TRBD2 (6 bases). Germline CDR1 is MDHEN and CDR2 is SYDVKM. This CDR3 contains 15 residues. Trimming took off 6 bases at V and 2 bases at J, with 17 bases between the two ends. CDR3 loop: CASSKGLPGAYEQYF. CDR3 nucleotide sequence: TGTGCCAGCAGCAAAGGGCTACCGGGAGCCTACGAGCAGTACTTC.